One and the same sample provided the 15 T cell receptor beta chains below, sequenced in a study of T cell responses to AZD1222 COVID-19 vaccine. Only in-frame clones appear in the TCRdb table, and some are missing; sequencing was by immunoSEQ multiplex PCR. The data contain tens of thousands of clones, 90% to 95% of them seen just once; the ten biggest clones take up around a tenth. This material consisted of peripheral blood, taken 28 days after the second AZD1222 dose. The receptors shown here come from an adult who received the AZD1222 COVID-19 vaccine.

The chain couples TRBV11-2 to TRBJ2-3; TRBD2 aligns across 9 bases. The CDR3 totals 16 residues. From germline, CDR1 is SGHAT and CDR2 FQNNGV. After removal of 1 base from V and 5 bases from J, the junction contained 7 bases not matched to a gene. In DNA form, the CDR3 reads TGTGCCAGCAGCTTAGGCGCTAGCGGGATGTTAGATACGCAGTATTTT. Encoded protein: CASSLGASGMLDTQYF.

J is TRBJ2-7 and V is TRBV27; 10 bases align to TRBD2. Germline trimming cut 5 bases from V and 9 bases from J; bases unmatched to any gene: 13. Per the germline V gene, CDR1 is MNHEY and CDR2 is SMNVEV (reference sequence). The CDR3 contains 15 residues. The DNA of the CDR3 is TGTGCCAGCAGTGCCTCAGCGGGAGGGAAGACTTTGCAGTACTTC. This translates into CASSASAGGKTLQYF.

This clone has just one count. V and J are TRBV12-5 and TRBJ1-5, with D possibly being TRBD1 (6 bases). Trimming removed 1 base at V and 4 bases at J, with 11 bases between. This CDR3 contains 15 residues. CDR1 is LGHNT, CDR2 FRNRAP, per germline. The CDR3 region has the DNA TGTGCTAGTGGTTTGGGGGTAGGGGGTAATCAGCCCCAGCATTTT. Protein product: CASGLGVGGNQPQHF.

The V gene is TRBV2, the J gene TRBJ1-2, with 8 bases matching TRBD1. The CDR3 sequence is 15 residues long. Germline CDR1 is SNHLY and CDR2 is FYNNEI. The V segment lost 2 bases and the J segment 3 bases; nucleotides outside the gene matches: 5. The CDR3: CASSESGGDDYGYTF. CDR3 DNA: TGTGCCAGCAGTGAATCAGGGGGCGACGACTATGGCTACACCTTC.

This chain uses TRBV29-1 with TRBJ1-2, with no clear D. The V end was cut by 3 bases, the J end by 7 bases, with 12 bases between. The CDR3 covers 12 residues. The germline V gene has CDR1 SQVTM and CDR2 ANQGSEA. CDR3 in DNA: TGCAGCGTTGAGGGCCGTAGAGGTGGCTACACCTTC. Its protein product is CSVEGRRGGYTF. The whole variable domain, filled in from reference TRBV29-1 and TRBJ1-2, reads SAVISQKPSRDICQRGTSLTIQCQVDSQVTMMFWYRQQPGQSLTLIATANQGSEATYESGFVIDKFPISRPNLTFSTLTVSNMSPEDSSIYLCSVEGRRGGYTFGSGTRLTVV.

The V and J genes are TRBV5-1 and TRBJ1-4; TRBD1 matches 7 bases. The J segment lost 5 bases and the V segment lost 0 bases, leaving 1 base of the junction unmatched. CDR1 and CDR2 from the germline V gene are SGHRS and YFSETQ. The CDR3 length is 14 residues. The CDR3 DNA reads TGCGCCAGCAGCTTGGAACAGGGGAATGAAAAACTGTTTTTT. Translating it yields CASSLEQGNEKLFF.

The genes are TRBV15 and TRBJ2-5; D not certain. The CDR3 runs 12 residues. Looked up from germline, CDR1 is LNHNV and CDR2 is YYDKDF (reference sequence). The V end lost 0 bases, the J end lost 4 bases, and 3 bases lay between the germline ends. The CDR3 nucleotides are TGTGCCACCAGCAGAGAGGGAGAGACCCAGTACTTC. Protein product: CATSREGETQYF.

This rearrangement joins TRBV7-3 to TRBJ1-3; TRBD1 might be the D (5 bases). CDR1 SGHTA and CDR2 FQGTGA come from the germline V gene. There are 15 residues in the CDR3. V dropped 2 bases and J dropped 2 bases, with 10 bases sitting between them. The CDR3 DNA sequence: TGTGCCAGCAGCTTAGTAGCAGGGCCTGGAAACACCATATATTTT. Protein product: CASSLVAGPGNTIYF.

The V and J genes are TRBV20-1 and TRBJ2-7; no reliable D call. CDR1 and CDR2 from the germline V gene are DFQATT and SNEGSKA (reference sequence). The CDR3 spans 11 residues. V shed 2 bases and J shed 6 bases, with 8 bases lying between them. In nucleotides, the CDR3 is TGCAGTGCTAGAATTCGAGTCGAGCAGTACTTC. It codes for CSARIRVEQYF.

This chain joins TRBV28 and TRBJ2-1, with TRBD2 matching over 7 bases. Germline trimming cut 2 bases from V and 12 bases from J; bases unmatched to any gene: 10. This CDR3 has 14 amino acids. Germline lookup yields CDR1 MDHEN and CDR2 SYDVKM. The CDR3 here is CASSLGGSRAGQFF. The DNA for the CDR3 is TGTGCCAGCAGTTTAGGCGGGAGCAGAGCAGGGCAGTTCTTC.

The gene calls are TRBV25-1 and TRBJ1-1, with D possibly matching TRBD1 (5 bases). V lost 8 bases, J lost 9 bases, and 13 bases lay in between. Germline V gives CDR1 MGHDK, CDR2 SYGVNS. The CDR3 consists of 11 residues. CDR3: CASLESGKAFF. CDR3 nucleotide sequence: TGTGCCAGCCTCGAGTCAGGGAAAGCTTTCTTT.

The V gene is TRBV11-2, the J gene TRBJ2-2; TRBD2 aligns across 10 bases. The CDR3 has 17 residues. Trimming cost V 5 bases and J 4 bases; bases outside gene matches: 10. Germline CDR1 SGHAT, CDR2 FQNNGV. The CDR3 sequence is CASSLAPGLAITGELFF. CDR3 nucleotides: TGTGCCAGCAGCCTCGCGCCGGGACTAGCGATCACCGGGGAGCTGTTTTTT.

The rearrangement joins TRBV5-4 to TRBJ1-5; D not certain. The CDR3 runs 13 residues. V lost 4 bases to trimming and J lost 7 bases, with 12 bases between them. Germline V gene lookup returns CDR1 SGHNT and CDR2 YYREEE (reference sequence). For the CDR3, the DNA is TGTGCCAGCAGCCTGGGAAATCAGCAGCCCCAGCATTTT. As protein: CASSLGNQQPQHF.

The V gene is TRBV28, the J gene TRBJ1-5, with TRBD1 matching 10 bases. The germline V gene encodes CDR1 MDHEN and CDR2 SYDVKM. The CDR3 covers 18 residues. Unmatched junction bases numbered 8, after V lost 3 bases and J lost 0 bases. The CDR3 loop reads CASSFVGQGLYSNQPQHF. Written as DNA, the CDR3 is TGTGCCAGCAGTTTTGTGGGACAGGGGTTGTATAGCAATCAGCCCCAGCATTTT.

This chain connects TRBV5-1 to TRBJ1-2; 9 nucleotides align to TRBD1. CDR1 is SGHRS, CDR2 YFSETQ, per germline. The ends lost 4 bases at V and 7 bases at J; junction bases unmatched: 5. The CDR3 length is 13 residues. The CDR3 spells CASSVQGQGGYTF. CDR3 sequence (DNA): TGCGCCAGCAGCGTACAGGGACAGGGTGGCTACACCTTC.